The 23 T cell receptor beta chains below were found in one sample sequenced in a study of spatial heterogeneity in lung cancer. Using its own MiXCR run on the 5' RACE reads, TCRdb lists one record per CDR3 protein. This table holds about 92,000 distinct CDR3 sequences, around 12% found once. Sample time point: sample taken at primary tumor resection. This material consisted of PBMCs, taken at surgery. These receptors were obtained from a male donor with early-stage non-small cell lung cancer.

The V gene is TRBV5-5, the J gene TRBJ1-2; TRBD1 is a possible D gene (6 bases). The CDR3 covers 17 residues. Trimming cost V 4 bases and J 3 bases, with 22 bases left between them. Germline CDR1 and CDR2: SGHKS and YYEKEE (reference sequence). CDR3 sequence: CASSTGTQLYLYYGYTF. The CDR3 DNA sequence: TGTGCCAGCAGCACAGGGACCCAACTATACCTCTACTATGGCTACACCTTC.

This clonotype came up a few times. The chain joins TRBV11-2 to TRBJ2-1, with 9 bases that match TRBD1. This CDR3 is built from 15 residues. Per the germline V gene, CDR1 is SGHAT and CDR2 is FQNNGV. Trimming removed 1 base from V and 8 bases from J; junction bases left unmatched: 6. The DNA of the CDR3 is TGTGCCAGCAGCTTAGGGGACAGGGTGCGGTATGAGCAGTTCTTC. Amino acid sequence: CASSLGDRVRYEQFF.

The gene calls are TRBV11-2 and TRBJ2-3, with D unresolved. Germline-derived CDR1 and CDR2 are SGHAT and FQNNGV. Trimming cost V 3 bases and J 0 bases, with 7 bases left between them. The length of the CDR3 is 14 residues. CDR3 coding DNA: TGTGCCAGCAGCTTTCAGGACAGCACAGATACGCAGTATTTT. It is translated as CASSFQDSTDTQYF.

At least ten counts were recorded for this clonotype. The chain is built from TRBV7-3 and TRBJ1-1; TRBD1 matches 7 bases. This CDR3 has 14 residues. The germline gives CDR1 SGHTA, CDR2 FQGTGA. V gave up 0 bases and J gave up 2 bases; unmatched junction bases: 0. This CDR3 reads CASSLTGGNTEAFF. In nucleotides, the CDR3 is TGTGCCAGCAGCTTAACAGGGGGCAACACTGAAGCTTTCTTT.

This clonotype has a handful of counts. The chain joins TRBV28 to TRBJ2-2; the D gene could be TRBD1 or TRBD2 (5 bases each). CDR3 length: 14 amino acids. Trimming removed 10 bases from V and 1 base from J, with 13 bases in between. Germline V gene data show CDR1 as MDHEN and CDR2 as SYDVKM. The chain's CDR3 is CATRRGRNTGELFF. The DNA for the CDR3 is TGTGCCACCCGACGGGGACGGAACACCGGGGAGCTGTTTTTT.

Notes on this clonotype: This may stem from a read error, because a much larger clone lies one nucleotide away. The CDR3 is CSVTGLAGGAYNERFF. CDR3 nucleotides: TGCAGCGTAACGGGACTAGCGGGAGGTGCCTACAATGAGCGGTTCTTC. This rearrangement joins TRBV29-1 to TRBJ2-1, with TRBD2 matching over 15 bases. The CDR3 is made up of 16 amino acids. The germline CDR1 and CDR2 sequences are SQVTM and ANQGSEA.

This sequence joins TRBV6-2 or TRBV6-3 and TRBJ1-6, with D hard to call. Germline V gives CDR1 MNHEY, CDR2 SVGEGT. Trimming pared 2 bases from V and 9 bases from J, leaving 5 bases between. The length of the CDR3 is 12 residues. CDR3 protein: CASSYMSSPLHF. DNA for the CDR3: TGTGCCAGCAGTTACATGAGTTCACCCCTCCACTTT.

V gene TRBV5-5 combines with J gene TRBJ1-2; a possible D gene is TRBD1 (6 bases). Per the germline V gene, CDR1 is SGHKS and CDR2 is YYEKEE (reference sequence). Deletions cut 4 bases from V and 6 bases from J, with 19 bases between. This CDR3 region has 15 residues. In DNA form, the CDR3 reads TGTGCCAGCAGCAGATACAGGGCGGCTCGTGATGGCTACACCTTC. This codes for CASSRYRAARDGYTF.

The chain employs TRBV20-1 and TRBJ2-7; D may be TRBD1 (5 bases). The germline CDR1 and CDR2 sequences are DFQATT and SNEGSKA (reference sequence). The CDR3 extends over 14 amino acids. V lost 3 bases and J lost 5, with 17 bases in between. The CDR3 coding sequence is TGCAGTGCTAGGACCACAGGAGTAAATGACGAGCAGTACTTC. Encoded protein: CSARTTGVNDEQYF.

This clonotype was detected only a few times. CDR3 DNA: TGTGCCAGCAGCTCGATACCGGGACAGGGATTTGCGGGCAGAAGGGAGACCCAGTACTTC. Its translation is CASSSIPGQGFAGRRETQYF. The chain couples TRBV7-2 to TRBJ2-5; 9 nucleotides line up with TRBD1. CDR1 is SGHTA and CDR2 is FQGNSA in the germline V gene. The CDR3 extends over 20 amino acids. The V and J ends lost 4 bases and 5 bases, in that order; junction bases with no gene match: 23.

The chain recombines TRBV9 with TRBJ2-7; D call uncertain. Trimming shortened V by 1 base and J by 1 base, and 12 bases separated the two germline ends. Germline CDR1 SGDLS, CDR2 YYNGEE. The CDR3 covers 15 residues. The CDR3 bases are TGTGCCAGCAGCGTACGATCCAGTCCTTCCTACGAGCAGTACTTC. Protein: CASSVRSSPSYEQYF.

This clonotype was detected only once. V gene TRBV7-2 combines with J gene TRBJ2-7; a weak D match, TRBD1 (6 bases). The CDR3 length is 16 residues. Germline CDR1 and CDR2: SGHTA and FQGNSA. V lost 0 bases, J lost 2 bases, and 14 bases lay in between. The CDR3 DNA reads TGTGCCAGCAGCTTAGCGGGCAGGGGTCCCCCCTACGAGCAGTACTTC. It yields the protein CASSLAGRGPPYEQYF.

The chain couples TRBV7-3 to TRBJ2-3; D is ambiguous. V gave up 4 bases and J gave up 2 bases, with 10 bases separating them. CDR1 is SGHTA and CDR2 is FQGTGA in the germline V gene. The CDR3 loop spans 14 amino acids. CDR3 amino acids: CASSSGRVTDTQYF. The CDR3 DNA reads TGTGCCAGCAGCTCCGGACGGGTCACAGATACGCAGTATTTT.

This clonotype was seen more than once but under ten times. This chain connects TRBV28 to TRBJ1-6; 7 bases align to TRBD1. In germline, CDR1 is MDHEN, CDR2 SYDVKM. V shed 8 bases, J shed 6 bases, and the junction held 7 bases outside the gene matches. This CDR3 comprises 14 residues. CDR3 DNA sequence: TGTGCCAGCCGACCTTGGGACAGTAATTCACCCCTCCACTTT. It translates to CASRPWDSNSPLHF.

This clonotype was seen more than once but under ten times. This chain links TRBV20-1 with TRBJ2-5; 8 bases map to TRBD2. This CDR3 is 16 amino acids long. The V and J ends lost 2 bases and 4 bases, in that order; junction bases with no gene match: 12. CDR1 and CDR2 from the germline V gene are DFQATT and SNEGSKA (reference sequence). Here the CDR3 DNA reads TGCAGTGCTAGAAGCGGGGGCGAAGCTTGGTTAGAGACCCAGTACTTC. Its protein is CSARSGGEAWLETQYF.

At least ten counts were recorded for this clonotype. The gene calls are TRBV3-1 and TRBJ2-2; 11 bases fit TRBD2. The V and J ends lost 6 bases and 3 bases, in that order; junction bases with no gene match: 6. CDR3 length: 16 amino acids. Germline CDR1 is LGHDT and CDR2 is YNNKEL (reference sequence). CDR3 sequence (DNA): TGTGCCAGCAGGCAAACTAGCGGGGGCTACACCGGGGAGCTGTTTTTT. Translated: CASRQTSGGYTGELFF.

This clonotype was found once. The chain couples TRBV5-4 to TRBJ2-5, with D possibly being TRBD2 (5 bases). Trimming pared 2 bases from V and 1 base from J, leaving 9 bases between. CDR3 length: 14 amino acids. In germline, CDR1 is SGHNT, CDR2 YYREEE (reference sequence). The CDR3 DNA sequence: TGTGCCAGCAGCTTACCGGGATCCCAAGAGACCCAGTACTTC. Translation: CASSLPGSQETQYF. The whole variable domain, remainder taken from reference TRBV5-4 and TRBJ2-5, is ETGVTQSPTHLIKTRGQQVTLRCSSQSGHNTVSWYQQALGQGPQFIFQYYREEENGRGNFPPRFSGLQFPNYSSELNVNALELDDSALYLCASSLPGSQETQYFGPGTRLLVL.

This chain joins TRBV5-1 and TRBJ2-7; a weak D match, TRBD2 (6 bases). With 0 bases removed from V and 3 bases from J, the gap between germline ends came to 16 bases. Germline loops: CDR1 SGHRS, CDR2 YFSETQ. The CDR3 has 16 residues. CDR3 sequence reads: CASSLADLAGIYEQYF. The CDR3 nucleotides are TGCGCCAGCAGCTTGGCCGACCTCGCGGGGATCTACGAGCAGTACTTC. The full variable domain, rest sourced from reference TRBV5-1 and TRBJ2-7, is KAGVTQTPRYLIKTRGQQVTLSCSPISGHRSVSWYQQTPGQGLQFLFEYFSETQRNKGNFPGRFSGRQFSNSRSEMNVSTLELGDSALYLCASSLADLAGIYEQYFGPGTRLTVT.

This clonotype was seen more than once but under ten times. The rearrangement joins TRBV9 to TRBJ2-7; TRBD2 might be the D (6 bases). The CDR3 runs to 15 residues. In germline, CDR1 is SGDLS, CDR2 YYNGEE. Trimming shortened V by 0 bases and J by 5 bases, and 15 bases separated the two germline ends. This CDR3 reads CASSVVGGGNNEQYF. For the CDR3, the DNA is TGTGCCAGCAGCGTAGTCGGGGGAGGTAATAACGAGCAGTACTTC.

This clonotype was recorded a few times. The chain combines TRBV20-1 with TRBJ2-7, with 9 bases aligning to TRBD2. Germline CDR1 and CDR2: DFQATT and SNEGSKA (reference sequence). Trimming removed 0 bases from V and 7 bases from J; junction bases left unmatched: 10. This CDR3 has 15 amino acids. CDR3 coding DNA: TGCAGTGCTAGAGATTTAGCGGGAGCTGGCGGGGAGCAGTACTTC. It translates to CSARDLAGAGGEQYF.

V is TRBV6-1 and J is TRBJ1-2; the match to TRBD1 covers 7 bases. Germline CDR1 reads MNHNS; CDR2 reads SASEGT. The CDR3 has 13 residues. The junction had 1 base not matched to a gene; V was cut back by 1 base and J by 5 bases. The CDR3 DNA is TGTGCCAGCAGTGAAGACAGGGGATATGGCTACACCTTC. This codes for CASSEDRGYGYTF.

V gene TRBV5-5 combines with J gene TRBJ2-5; 11 bases match TRBD2. The CDR3 is 14 amino acids. After removal of 1 base from V and 5 bases from J, the junction contained 1 base not matched to a gene. CDR1 and CDR2 from the germline V gene are SGHKS and YYEKEE (reference sequence). The CDR3 sequence is CASSLTSGGETQYF. The CDR3 DNA reads TGTGCCAGCAGCTTGACTAGCGGGGGTGAGACCCAGTACTTC. The full variable domain, rest sourced from reference TRBV5-5 and TRBJ2-5, is DAGVTQSPTHLIKTRGQQVTLRCSPISGHKSVSWYQQVLGQGPQFIFQYYEKEERGRGNFPDRFSARQFPNYSSELNVNALLLGDSALYLCASSLTSGGETQYFGPGTRLLVL.

This clonotype was seen more than once but under ten times. The gene calls are TRBV25-1 and TRBJ2-3; TRBD2 matches at 7 bases. The CDR3 spans 18 residues. In germline, CDR1 is MGHDK, CDR2 SYGVNS. Germline trimming cut 3 bases from V and 0 bases from J; bases unmatched to any gene: 12. In DNA form, the CDR3 reads TGTGCCAGCAGTGATGAATTCCAGCGGGGCTCTAGCACAGATACGCAGTATTTT. Encoded protein: CASSDEFQRGSSTDTQYF.